The 26 T cell receptor beta chains reported below all come from one sample, sequenced in a study of blood T cell repertoires in COVID-19 (dated by TCRdb to 2019 to 2021). The library was built by means of the immunoSEQ multiplex PCR assay. This is the immuneACCESS table as TCRdb keeps it, with only in-frame sequences that have V and J called. A part of the clones is gone; compared with another copy, unresolved V genes explain less than half, and the rest is unexplained. The sample table shows approximately 210,000 clones, and roughly 82% are seen once. About 12% of the sample goes to the ten largest clones. The source material was peripheral blood. Source of these receptors: a woman in her forties with acute or convalescent COVID-19.

Regarding this clone: Other DNA sequences in the same sample also yield this CDR3. The chain uses TRBV5-1 and TRBJ1-1; the D gene is possibly TRBD1 (6 bases). The germline V and J ends were trimmed by 0 bases and 0 bases, with 9 bases remaining between them. CDR3 length: 15 amino acids. Germline V CDR1 and CDR2: SGHRS, YFSETQ. DNA of the CDR3: TGCGCCAGCAGCTTGGCAGGGGAGATGAACACTGAAGCTTTCTTT. Its translation is CASSLAGEMNTEAFF.

This clone appeared a few times. This chain joins TRBV5-4 and TRBJ2-1; D might be TRBD2 (5 bases). V shed 5 bases and J shed 2 bases, with 14 bases lying between them. CDR1 is SGHNT and CDR2 is YYREEE in the germline V gene (reference sequence). The CDR3 contains 15 residues. The CDR3 loop is CASSPGGRTYNEQFF. The DNA for the CDR3 is TGTGCCAGCAGTCCTGGAGGTCGGACCTACAATGAGCAGTTCTTC. Full variable domain (missing parts from reference TRBV5-4 and TRBJ2-1): ETGVTQSPTHLIKTRGQQVTLRCSSQSGHNTVSWYQQALGQGPQFIFQYYREEENGRGNFPPRFSGLQFPNYSSELNVNALELDDSALYLCASSPGGRTYNEQFFGPGTRLTVL.

The chain couples TRBV5-1 to TRBJ1-1; the D is unclear. Germline V CDR1 and CDR2: SGHRS, YFSETQ. The CDR3 spans 14 residues. Between the trimmed V and J ends, which lost 0 bases and 1 base, there was a span of 7 bases. The CDR3 reads CASSLAGGNTEAFF. The CDR3 DNA is TGCGCCAGCAGCTTGGCCGGAGGGAACACTGAAGCTTTCTTT.

J is TRBJ2-3 and V is TRBV6-5; D perhaps matches TRBD2 (6 bases). Germline V CDR1 and CDR2: MNHEY, SVGAGI. V shed 6 bases and J shed 4 bases, with 14 bases lying between them. This CDR3 is 14 amino acids long. The CDR3 protein is CASSPTAGPDTQYF. For the CDR3, the DNA is TGTGCCAGCAGCCCCACCGCGGGGCCAGATACGCAGTATTTT.

The genes are TRBV29-1 and TRBJ2-3; tentative D call: TRBD2 (5 bases). From germline, CDR1 is SQVTM and CDR2 ANQGSEA. The ends were cut back, 7 bases at V and 0 bases at J, with 14 bases in the middle. This CDR3 comprises 14 residues. The CDR3 DNA reads TGCAGCGCGACCCTAGCCTCTAGCACAGATACGCAGTATTTT. This gives the protein CSATLASSTDTQYF.

The rearrangement links TRBV28 to TRBJ2-3; a possible D gene is TRBD1 (6 bases). Trimming left V 2 bases short and J 0 bases short, with 12 bases between. Germline loops: CDR1 MDHEN, CDR2 SYDVKM. This CDR3 spans 16 amino acids. The CDR3 DNA follows: TGTGCCAGCAGTTTACGGTTCAGGGGAAGCACAGATACGCAGTATTTT. Protein product: CASSLRFRGSTDTQYF.

The chain uses TRBV30 and TRBJ1-2; possible D gene TRBD1, 6 bases. The germline V gene encodes CDR1 GTSNPN and CDR2 SVGIG (reference sequence). V shed 0 bases and J shed 8 bases, with 10 bases lying between them. The CDR3 is 12 amino acids. Here the CDR3 reads CAWSVRQGGYTF. The CDR3 region has the DNA TGTGCCTGGAGTGTACGCCAGGGGGGCTACACCTTC. The complete variable domain, with remaining parts taken from reference TRBV30 and TRBJ1-2, reads SQTIHQWPATLVQPVGSPLSLECTVEGTSNPNLYWYRQAAGRGLQLLFYSVGIGQISSEVPQNLSASRPQDRQFILSSKKLLLSDSGFYLCAWSVRQGGYTFGSGTRLTVV.

This chain connects TRBV19 to TRBJ1-1; 9 bases are shared with TRBD1. CDR3 length: 14 residues. J gave up 5 bases and V 6 bases, and 7 bases lay outside the gene matches. Germline loops: CDR1 LNHDA, CDR2 SQIVND (reference sequence). In DNA, the CDR3 is TGTGCCAGTAGAACACAGGGGGCGGGGACTGAAGCTTTCTTT. Translating gives CASRTQGAGTEAFF.

In its sample, this clone was seen a few times. V usage is TRBV24-1 and J usage is TRBJ1-5, with 9 positions matching TRBD1. V lost 3 bases and J lost 4; bases outside the gene matches: 3. The V gene's germline CDR1 is KGHDR and CDR2 SFDVKD. This CDR3 has 15 residues. CDR3: CATSDPGTGNQPQHF. CDR3 nucleotides: TGTGCCACCAGTGATCCCGGGACAGGGAATCAGCCCCAGCATTTT.

This chain connects TRBV5-1 to TRBJ1-2, with a weak D call TRBD1 (6 bases). The CDR3 is 14 residues long. Per the germline V gene, CDR1 is SGHRS and CDR2 is YFSETQ. With 0 bases removed from V and 4 bases from J, the gap between germline ends came to 10 bases. The CDR3 protein is CASSLEDRSYGYTF. The CDR3 DNA follows: TGCGCCAGCAGCTTGGAGGACAGAAGCTATGGCTACACCTTC.

The rearrangement links TRBV28 to TRBJ2-7; 8 nucleotides agree with TRBD1. The CDR3 consists of 13 residues. V was pared by 5 bases and J by 2 bases, with 2 bases of the junction left unmatched. Per germline, CDR1 MDHEN and CDR2 SYDVKM. For the CDR3, the DNA is TGTGCCAGCAGTCCGGACAGGGCCTACGAGCAGTACTTC. This sequence encodes CASSPDRAYEQYF.

V is TRBV9 and J is TRBJ2-1, with TRBD2 matching over 10 bases. Germline V gives CDR1 SGDLS, CDR2 YYNGEE. This CDR3 contains 15 residues. J lost 6 bases, V lost 0 bases, and 3 bases had no gene match. CDR3 sequence reads: CASSVGLAGGNEQFF. DNA of the CDR3: TGTGCCAGCAGCGTAGGACTAGCGGGCGGCAATGAGCAGTTCTTC.

The rearrangement joins TRBV6-1 to TRBJ1-2; D gene ambiguous. V shed 4 bases and J shed 5 bases, with 11 bases lying between them. Germline CDR1 MNHNS, CDR2 SASEGT. The CDR3 has 13 residues. The CDR3 sequence is CASSGHNQYGYTF. The CDR3 nucleotides are TGTGCCAGCAGTGGACACAACCAATATGGCTACACCTTC.

The J gene is TRBJ1-1, the V gene TRBV7-2, with TRBD1 as a possible D gene (5 bases). There are 13 residues in the CDR3. Trimming cost V 3 bases and J 6 bases, with 11 bases left between them. Germline lookup yields CDR1 SGHTA and CDR2 FQGNSA. Here the CDR3 reads CASSFGSRAEAFF. The DNA for the CDR3 is TGTGCCAGCAGCTTTGGAAGCAGGGCTGAAGCTTTCTTT.

The V call is TRBV19, the J call TRBJ2-1; D remains ambiguous. The CDR3 covers 15 residues. Trimming shortened V by 1 base and J by 1 base, and 8 bases separated the two germline ends. CDR1 is LNHDA, CDR2 SQIVND, per germline (reference sequence). In DNA form, the CDR3 reads TGTGCCAGTAGTATAGTTCCGGGTTCCTACAATGAGCAGTTCTTC. Its translation: CASSIVPGSYNEQFF.

The V call is TRBV24-1, the J call TRBJ1-1; tentative D call: TRBD1 (5 bases). The V gene's germline CDR1 is KGHDR and CDR2 SFDVKD. Trimming pared 7 bases from V and 1 base from J, leaving 9 bases between. CDR3 length: 13 amino acids. DNA for the CDR3: TGTGCCACCAGCCGAACAGGGAACACTGAAGCTTTCTTT. Translation gives CATSRTGNTEAFF.

This clone was observed a single time. V and J are TRBV27 and TRBJ1-5; D perhaps matches TRBD1 (5 bases). Germline loops: CDR1 MNHEY, CDR2 SMNVEV (reference sequence). Trimming shortened V by 6 bases and J by 0 bases, and 12 bases separated the two germline ends. This CDR3 is 15 amino acids long. CDR3 sequence reads: CASSSGGNSNQPQHF. CDR3 coding DNA: TGTGCCAGCAGCTCGGGGGGAAATAGCAATCAGCCCCAGCATTTT.

The rearrangement uses TRBV10-2 and TRBJ2-3; 10 bases align to TRBD2. The CDR3 is made up of 15 amino acids. After removal of 5 bases from V and 4 bases from J, the junction contained 6 bases not matched to a gene. Germline V gene sequence: CDR1 WSHSY, CDR2 SAAADI. This CDR3 reads CASSPSGGAPDTQYF. DNA of the CDR3: TGCGCCAGCAGTCCAAGCGGGGGGGCCCCAGATACGCAGTATTTT.

J is TRBJ1-2 and V is TRBV5-4; TRBD1 matches at 9 bases. This CDR3 contains 16 residues. V gave up 3 bases and J gave up 2 bases; unmatched junction bases: 8. The germline gives CDR1 SGHNT, CDR2 YYREEE (reference sequence). The CDR3 nucleotides read TGTGCCAGCAGCTCGGAACGCGGGACAGGGAACTATGGCTACACCTTC. Protein: CASSSERGTGNYGYTF. The entire variable domain, with the rest obtained from reference TRBV5-4 and TRBJ1-2, is as follows: ETGVTQSPTHLIKTRGQQVTLRCSSQSGHNTVSWYQQALGQGPQFIFQYYREEENGRGNFPPRFSGLQFPNYSSELNVNALELDDSALYLCASSSERGTGNYGYTFGSGTRLTVV.

The chain uses TRBV28 and TRBJ2-5; a weak D match, TRBD2 (5 bases). Germline CDR1 is MDHEN and CDR2 is SYDVKM. This CDR3 is 14 amino acids long. Trimming removed 2 bases from V and 1 base from J, with 8 bases in between. The CDR3 loop reads CASSLGSAQETQYF. The CDR3, as DNA: TGTGCCAGCAGTTTAGGTAGCGCCCAAGAGACCCAGTACTTC.

V gene TRBV6-6 combines with J gene TRBJ1-5, with 7 bases lining up with TRBD1. V shed 5 bases, J shed 3 bases, and the junction held 7 bases outside the gene matches. The CDR3 loop spans 15 amino acids. Germline V gene data show CDR1 as MNHNY and CDR2 as SVGAGI (reference sequence). CDR3 DNA sequence: TGTGCCAGCAGTCCACGACAGGGTACCAATCAGCCCCAGCATTTT. Translating gives CASSPRQGTNQPQHF.

CDR3 protein: CASSHSEGAEQYF. The CDR3 region has the DNA TGCGCCAGCAGCCACTCCGAGGGAGCCGAGCAGTACTTC. The gene calls are TRBV4-1 and TRBJ2-7, with D possibly TRBD2 on 5 matching bases. With 3 bases removed from V and 6 bases from J, the gap between germline ends came to 12 bases. The CDR3 sequence is 13 residues long. The germline V gene encodes CDR1 MGHRA and CDR2 YSYEKL.

The rearrangement uses TRBV28 and TRBJ1-6, with a possible D match to TRBD1 (5 bases). The CDR3 sequence is 13 residues long. The V gene lost 4 bases and the J gene lost 10 bases, with 11 bases spanning the gap. Germline CDR1 reads MDHEN; CDR2 reads SYDVKM. CDR3 nucleotide sequence: TGTGCCAGCAGTTCCCCTAACAGGTCACCCCTCCACTTT. This gives the protein CASSSPNRSPLHF.

V and J are TRBV10-3 and TRBJ2-3; tentative D call: TRBD2 (6 bases). Deletions cut 3 bases from V and 1 base from J, with 8 bases between. The germline V gene encodes CDR1 ENHRY and CDR2 SYGVKD. The CDR3 sequence is 14 residues long. In nucleotides, the CDR3 is TGTGCCATCAGTGAATCTAGCGGCACAGATACGCAGTATTTT. Translated, it gives CAISESSGTDTQYF.

The V gene is TRBV6-5, the J gene TRBJ1-6; TRBD1 matches at 9 bases. After removal of 10 bases from V and 7 bases from J, the junction contained 11 bases not matched to a gene. The CDR3 totals 15 residues. Germline lookup yields CDR1 MNHEY and CDR2 SVGAGI. As DNA, the CDR3 is TGTGCCACTACCCGGGACAGGGCTCCAAATTCACCCCTCCACTTT. Translating gives CATTRDRAPNSPLHF.

The table lists this clone with a few counts. V usage is TRBV5-5 and J usage is TRBJ1-6, with D possibly matching TRBD1 (6 bases). Germline lookup yields CDR1 SGHKS and CDR2 YYEKEE (reference sequence). The CDR3 totals 14 residues. Between the trimmed V and J ends, which lost 0 bases and 14 bases, there was a span of 15 bases. The CDR3 nucleotides read TGTGCCAGCAGCTTGGGACGCATCCAGGGGTCCCTCCACTTT. Translation gives CASSLGRIQGSLHF.